This entry features one T cell receptor beta chain sequence. This sample was included in a study of cytomegalovirus exposure and HLA in healthy donors. Researchers ran the PCR with 60 Vbeta and 13 Jbeta primers. Measured with immunoSEQ multiplex PCR; TCRdb has only the in-frame clones, and not every one. The listing contains roughly 100,000 clones. The sequenced sample consisted of PBMCs. The sequence was obtained from a woman in her twenties or thirties in good health and CMV-seronegative.

The CDR3 nucleotides are TGTGCCAGCAGCACCAGTTGGGGAGGCGAGACTGAAGCTTTCTTT. Protein sequence: CASSTSWGGETEAFF. The chain has TRBV9 and TRBJ1-1; D remains ambiguous. V shed 4 bases and J shed 5 bases, with 18 bases lying between them. CDR1 and CDR2 from the germline V gene are SGDLS and YYNGEE. CDR3 length: 15 amino acids.